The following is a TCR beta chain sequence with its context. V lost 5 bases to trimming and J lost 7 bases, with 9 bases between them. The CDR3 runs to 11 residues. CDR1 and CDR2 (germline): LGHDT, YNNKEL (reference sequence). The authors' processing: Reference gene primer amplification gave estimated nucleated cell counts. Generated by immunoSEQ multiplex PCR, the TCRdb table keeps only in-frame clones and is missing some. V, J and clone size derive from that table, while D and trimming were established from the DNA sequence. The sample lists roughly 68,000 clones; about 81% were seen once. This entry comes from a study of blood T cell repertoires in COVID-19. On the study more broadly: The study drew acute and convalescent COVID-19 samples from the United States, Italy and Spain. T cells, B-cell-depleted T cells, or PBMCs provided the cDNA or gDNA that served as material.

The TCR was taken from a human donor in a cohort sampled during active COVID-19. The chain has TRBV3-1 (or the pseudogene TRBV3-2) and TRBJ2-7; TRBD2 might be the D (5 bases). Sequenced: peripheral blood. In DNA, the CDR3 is TGTGCCAGCAGCGGGCCGGGGGAGCAGTACTTC. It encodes CASSGPGEQYF.